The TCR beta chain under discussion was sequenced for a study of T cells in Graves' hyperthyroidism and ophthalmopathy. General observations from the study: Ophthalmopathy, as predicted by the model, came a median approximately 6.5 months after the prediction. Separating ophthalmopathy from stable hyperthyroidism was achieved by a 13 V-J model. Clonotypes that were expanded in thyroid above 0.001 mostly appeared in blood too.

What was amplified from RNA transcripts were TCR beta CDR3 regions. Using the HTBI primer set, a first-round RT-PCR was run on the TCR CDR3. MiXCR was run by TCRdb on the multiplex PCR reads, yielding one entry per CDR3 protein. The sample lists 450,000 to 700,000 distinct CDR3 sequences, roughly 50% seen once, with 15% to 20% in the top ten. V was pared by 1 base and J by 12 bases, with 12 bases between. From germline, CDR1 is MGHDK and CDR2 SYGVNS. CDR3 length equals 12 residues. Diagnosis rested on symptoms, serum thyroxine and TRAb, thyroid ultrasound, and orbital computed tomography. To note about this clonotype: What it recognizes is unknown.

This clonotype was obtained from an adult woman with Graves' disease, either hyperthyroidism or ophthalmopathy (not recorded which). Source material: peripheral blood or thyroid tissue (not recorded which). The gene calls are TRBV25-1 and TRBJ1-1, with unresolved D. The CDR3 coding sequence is TGTGCCAGCAGTGAATCCGGTCGAATAACTTTCTTT. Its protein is CASSESGRITFF. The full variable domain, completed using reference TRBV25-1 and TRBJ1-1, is EADIYQTPRYLVIGTGKKITLECSQTMGHDKMYWYQQDPGMELHLIHYSYGVNSTEKGDLSSESTVSRIRTEHFPLTLESARPSHTSQYLCASSESGRITFFGQGTRLTVV.